The 2 T cell receptor beta chains presented below share a single source sample, sequenced in a study of response to subunit inactivated influenza vaccine (dated by TCRdb to the late 2010s). Preparation of the library involved RT-PCR. Sequencing relied on an Illumina HiSeq 2500. The public sequencing data were trimmed at Q25 with fastp and processed into clonotypes with MiXCR by TCRdb, which kept only in-frame beta chains. Rows are combined by CDR3 protein, so each entry shows the most common genes and DNA. Across this sample there are 500,000 to 600,000 distinct CDR3 sequences, with around 13% seen only once. The ten top clones hold around 14% of the sample. This specimen's time point label, interpreted: 45 to 50 days after influenza vaccine administration. The sequences come from PBMCs from blood, collected more than 35 days after vaccination. The receptors were sampled from a man in his forties or fifties who received an inactivated influenza vaccine. Donor details come from another sample of the same person, matched by shared clones.

This clonotype was counted many times. The chain couples TRBV5-1 to TRBJ2-1; 8 bases line up with TRBD1. V shed 6 bases, J shed 7 bases, and the junction held 6 bases outside the gene matches. The CDR3 consists of 13 residues. Germline CDR1 is SGHRS and CDR2 is YFSETQ. Here the CDR3 reads CASTRRQGNEQFF. DNA of the CDR3: TGCGCCAGCACCCGTCGACAGGGGAATGAGCAGTTCTTC.

This clonotype was observed a few times. The V gene is TRBV20-1, the J gene TRBJ1-2; D uncertain. Trimming cost V 6 bases and J 2 bases, with 13 bases left between them. Germline V gene data show CDR1 as DFQATT and CDR2 as SNEGSKA (reference sequence). CDR3 length equals 13 residues. The CDR3 protein is CSAPWVANYGYTF. Written as DNA, the CDR3 is TGCAGTGCCCCCTGGGTGGCCAACTATGGCTACACCTTC.